These 18 T cell receptor beta chains were all obtained from the same sample, sequenced in a study of T-cell memory formation after mild COVID-19. TCRdb ran MiXCR on the 5' RACE reads and lists one entry per CDR3 protein. The repertoire includes 350,000 to 550,000 distinct CDR3 sequences, 18% of them detected once, and about 22% sits in the top ten. The source material was PBMCs or a T cell subset sorted from them (not recorded which). These receptors were collected from a man aged 18 to 29 who had mild COVID-19 (a few samples of this study predate the infection). Cell type and time point are not known.

The chain recombines TRBV5-5 with TRBJ2-1; D gene ambiguous. The CDR3 is made up of 12 amino acids. Trimming left V 4 bases short and J 8 bases short, with 10 bases between. The germline V gene encodes CDR1 SGHKS and CDR2 YYEKEE (reference sequence). CDR3 amino acids: CASSLPLHEQFF. CDR3 in DNA: TGTGCCAGCAGCCTCCCCCTGCATGAGCAGTTCTTC.

The chain links TRBV11-2 to TRBJ1-2, with 9 positions matching TRBD1. The CDR3 extends over 14 amino acids. Germline CDR1 and CDR2: SGHAT and FQNNGV. J gave up 8 bases and V 5 bases, and 9 bases lay outside the gene matches. This CDR3 is CASSQSGTGLGYTF. The CDR3 DNA follows: TGTGCCAGCAGCCAGTCCGGGACAGGGTTGGGCTACACCTTC.

This clonotype has only a few counts. The genes are TRBV5-6 and TRBJ2-3, with D maybe TRBD2 (5 bases). The germline V gene encodes CDR1 SGHDT and CDR2 YYEEEE. V was trimmed by 4 bases and J by 2 bases, leaving 8 bases between them. The CDR3 spans 13 residues. CDR3 bases: TGTGCCAGCAGCCCGGGGTACACAGATACGCAGTATTTT. This codes for CASSPGYTDTQYF.

The rearrangement uses TRBV29-1 and TRBJ2-7, with D maybe TRBD1 (5 bases). With 3 bases removed from V and 3 bases from J, the gap between germline ends came to 15 bases. Per the germline V gene, CDR1 is SQVTM and CDR2 is ANQGSEA. The CDR3 loop spans 14 amino acids. CDR3 DNA sequence: TGCAGCGTTGAGATTGCAGGGAAAGGCTACGAGCAGTACTTC. Encoded protein: CSVEIAGKGYEQYF.

This clonotype was observed at least ten times. This chain links TRBV29-1 with TRBJ2-5; 8 nucleotides agree with TRBD1. Germline CDR1 SQVTM, CDR2 ANQGSEA. CDR3 size: 14 residues. V lost 7 bases to trimming and J lost 5 bases; unmatched junction nucleotides: 12. Here the CDR3 DNA reads TGCAGCGGGCGGACAGGGACCGCCCTGGAGACCCAGTACTTC. It specifies CSGRTGTALETQYF.

The chain links TRBV7-9 to TRBJ2-5; 7 bases agree with TRBD2. The CDR3 loop spans 14 amino acids. Looked up from germline, CDR1 is SEHNR and CDR2 is FQNEAQ (reference sequence). Trimming removed 4 bases from V and 6 bases from J; junction bases left unmatched: 8. The CDR3 DNA reads as TGTGCCAGCAGCTCCGGGACTACAGGAAAGACCCAGTACTTC. Its protein product is CASSSGTTGKTQYF. Full variable domain (missing parts from reference TRBV7-9 and TRBJ2-5): DTGVSQNPRHKITKRGQNVTFRCDPISEHNRLYWYRQTLGQGPEFLTYFQNEAQLEKSRLLSDRFSAERPKGSFSTLEIQRTEQGDSAMYLCASSSGTTGKTQYFGPGTRLLVL.

This clonotype showed up many times. The chain is built from TRBV4-1 and TRBJ2-4; the D is unclear. V lost 4 bases and J lost 5, with 9 bases in between. The CDR3 extends over 13 amino acids. Germline CDR1 is MGHRA and CDR2 is YSYEKL. Here the CDR3 DNA reads TGCGCCAGCAGCCTCGACGACCAAAACATTCAGTACTTC. It translates to CASSLDDQNIQYF.

In its sample, this clonotype was seen many times. The V gene is TRBV5-1, the J gene TRBJ2-3, with unresolved D. Trimming cost V 0 bases and J 2 bases, with 7 bases left between them. CDR1 SGHRS and CDR2 YFSETQ come from the germline V gene. CDR3 length: 14 amino acids. CDR3 sequence (DNA): TGCGCCAGCAGCTTGGCAGGAACCACAGATACGCAGTATTTT. Translated: CASSLAGTTDTQYF.

The J gene is TRBJ1-1, the V gene TRBV9; 8 nucleotides agree with TRBD1. The V gene end was trimmed by 1 base and the J gene end by 5 bases; junction bases not matched to a gene: 1. The CDR3 is 13 amino acids. Germline-derived CDR1 and CDR2 are SGDLS and YYNGEE. CDR3 sequence: CASSVQGATEAFF. In nucleotides, the CDR3 is TGTGCCAGCAGCGTACAGGGGGCGACTGAAGCTTTCTTT.

At least ten counts were recorded for this clonotype. The V and J genes are TRBV12-3 or TRBV12-4 and TRBJ2-5, with 8 bases that match TRBD2. This CDR3 spans 12 amino acids. V trimming: 0 bases; J trimming: 9 bases; junction bases outside the gene matches: 0. The CDR3 DNA reads TGTGCCAGCAGTTTAGCCGGGGGGGCCCAGTACTTC. The encoded protein is CASSLAGGAQYF.

This sequence joins TRBV5-1 and TRBJ2-1, with 12 bases identical to TRBD2. The CDR3 sequence is 18 residues long. The J segment lost 8 bases and the V segment lost 0 bases, leaving 12 bases of the junction unmatched. Germline CDR1 reads SGHRS; CDR2 reads YFSETQ. CDR3 sequence: CASSLAPMASGGAHEQFF. Written as DNA, the CDR3 is TGCGCCAGCAGCTTGGCCCCCATGGCTAGCGGGGGGGCCCATGAGCAGTTCTTC.

The V gene is TRBV7-8, the J gene TRBJ2-4; unclear D gene. Deletions cut 1 base from V and 3 bases from J, with 16 bases between. CDR1 is SGHVS and CDR2 is FQNEAQ in the germline V gene. CDR3 length: 17 residues. CDR3: CASSLVHGSLGKNIQYF. The CDR3 nucleotides are TGTGCCAGCAGCTTAGTGCATGGCTCTCTGGGCAAAAACATTCAGTACTTC.

This clonotype appeared a few times. J is TRBJ2-1 and V is TRBV7-3; the match to TRBD1 covers 10 bases. This CDR3 has 15 amino acids. Unmatched junction bases numbered 2, after V lost 3 bases and J lost 3 bases. Germline V gene data show CDR1 as SGHTA and CDR2 as FQGTGA. CDR3 region: CASSLTGGFYNEQFF. The CDR3 DNA reads TGTGCCAGCAGCTTGACAGGGGGCTTCTACAATGAGCAGTTCTTC.

This clonotype was detected many times. V is TRBV29-1 and J is TRBJ1-2, with D possibly TRBD1 on 6 matching bases. V was clipped by 4 bases and J by 4 bases, with 22 bases between them. The CDR3 loop spans 16 amino acids. From germline, CDR1 is SQVTM and CDR2 ANQGSEA. The CDR3: CSVATSQWGASYGYTF. In DNA, the CDR3 is TGCAGCGTTGCTACATCGCAATGGGGGGCCTCCTATGGCTACACCTTC.

The chain couples TRBV4-1 to TRBJ2-2; 10 bases align to TRBD1. The CDR3 runs to 17 residues. J gave up 4 bases and V 1 base, and 6 bases lay outside the gene matches. Germline CDR1 and CDR2: MGHRA and YSYEKL. In nucleotides, the CDR3 is TGCGCCAGCAGCCAAGGACAGGGGGCATTCGGCACCGGGGAGCTGTTTTTT. It specifies CASSQGQGAFGTGELFF.

The chain joins TRBV5-5 to TRBJ1-2; D not resolved. V was trimmed by 4 bases and J by 1 base, leaving 17 bases between them. This CDR3 is built from 16 residues. Per the germline V gene, CDR1 is SGHKS and CDR2 is YYEKEE (reference sequence). CDR3 residues: CASSGPGRSHNYGYTF. CDR3 sequence (DNA): TGTGCCAGCAGCGGCCCCGGGAGGAGTCATAACTATGGCTACACCTTC.

The sample holds a few counts of this clonotype. The V gene is TRBV12-3 or TRBV12-4, the J gene TRBJ2-3; unclear D gene. The CDR3 is made up of 16 amino acids. Between the trimmed V and J ends, which lost 3 bases and 1 base, there was a span of 14 bases. CDR3 nucleotides: TGTGCCAGCAGTTTGATGGGGTTGGGTGGCACAGATACGCAGTATTTT. Its protein product is CASSLMGLGGTDTQYF.

V usage is TRBV20-1 and J usage is TRBJ2-7, with D unresolved. There are 13 residues in the CDR3. With 1 base removed from V and 3 bases from J, the gap between germline ends came to 10 bases. Germline lookup yields CDR1 DFQATT and CDR2 SNEGSKA (reference sequence). Here the CDR3 reads CSARGLTNYEQYF. CDR3 nucleotides: TGCAGTGCTAGAGGGCTCACCAACTACGAGCAGTACTTC.